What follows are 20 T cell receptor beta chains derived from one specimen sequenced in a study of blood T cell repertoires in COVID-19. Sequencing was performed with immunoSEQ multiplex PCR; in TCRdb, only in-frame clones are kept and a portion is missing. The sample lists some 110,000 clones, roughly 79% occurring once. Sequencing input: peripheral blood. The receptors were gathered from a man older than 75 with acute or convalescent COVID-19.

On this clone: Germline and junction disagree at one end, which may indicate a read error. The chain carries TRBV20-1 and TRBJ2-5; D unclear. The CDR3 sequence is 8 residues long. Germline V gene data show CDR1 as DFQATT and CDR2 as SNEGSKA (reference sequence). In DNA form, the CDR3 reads TGCAGTGCTAGCTTTGGGCACTTC. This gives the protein CSASFGHF.

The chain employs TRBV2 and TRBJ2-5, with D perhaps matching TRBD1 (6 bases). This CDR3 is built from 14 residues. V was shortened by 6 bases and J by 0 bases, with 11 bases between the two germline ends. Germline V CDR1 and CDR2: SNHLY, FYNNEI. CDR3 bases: TGTGCCAGCAGCCAAAACAGGGACCAAGAGACCCAGTACTTC. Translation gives CASSQNRDQETQYF.

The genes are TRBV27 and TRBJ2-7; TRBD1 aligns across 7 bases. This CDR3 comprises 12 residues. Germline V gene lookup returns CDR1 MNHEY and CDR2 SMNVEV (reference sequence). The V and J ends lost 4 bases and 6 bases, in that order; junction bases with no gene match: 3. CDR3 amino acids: CASSSRTGEQYF. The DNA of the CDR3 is TGTGCCAGCAGTTCGCGGACAGGCGAGCAGTACTTC.

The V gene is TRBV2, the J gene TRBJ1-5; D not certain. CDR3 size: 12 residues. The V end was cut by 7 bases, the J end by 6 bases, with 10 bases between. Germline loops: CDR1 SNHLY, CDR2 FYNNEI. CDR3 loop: CASMGEGQPQHF. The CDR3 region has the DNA TGTGCCAGCATGGGAGAAGGTCAGCCCCAGCATTTT.

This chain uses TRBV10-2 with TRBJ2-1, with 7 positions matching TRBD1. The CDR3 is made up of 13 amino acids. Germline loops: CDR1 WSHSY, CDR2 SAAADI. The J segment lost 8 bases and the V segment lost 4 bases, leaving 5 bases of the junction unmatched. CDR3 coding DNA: TGCGCCAGCAGTGGGACAGGCTTTTATGAGCAGTTCTTC. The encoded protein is CASSGTGFYEQFF.

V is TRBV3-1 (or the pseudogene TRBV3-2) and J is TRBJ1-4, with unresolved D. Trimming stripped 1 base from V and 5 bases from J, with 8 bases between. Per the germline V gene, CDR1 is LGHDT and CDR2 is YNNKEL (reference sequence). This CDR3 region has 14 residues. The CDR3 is CASSQVAVNEKLFF. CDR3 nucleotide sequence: TGTGCCAGCAGCCAAGTGGCAGTAAATGAAAAACTGTTTTTT.

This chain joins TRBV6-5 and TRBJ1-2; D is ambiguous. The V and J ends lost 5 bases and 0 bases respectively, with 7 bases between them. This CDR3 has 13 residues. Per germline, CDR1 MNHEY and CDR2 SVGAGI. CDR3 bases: TGTGCCAGCAGTCGGGATCCTAACTATGGCTACACCTTC. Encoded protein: CASSRDPNYGYTF.

The CDR3 loop reads CASSLHSTATNEKLFF. The CDR3 DNA reads as TGCGCCAGCAGCCTACACTCGACAGCAACTAATGAAAAACTGTTTTTT. This chain links TRBV4-1 with TRBJ1-4, with a tentative D call TRBD1 (5 bases). Per the germline V gene, CDR1 is MGHRA and CDR2 is YSYEKL. V was clipped by 4 bases and J by 0 bases, with 12 bases between them. CDR3 size: 16 residues.

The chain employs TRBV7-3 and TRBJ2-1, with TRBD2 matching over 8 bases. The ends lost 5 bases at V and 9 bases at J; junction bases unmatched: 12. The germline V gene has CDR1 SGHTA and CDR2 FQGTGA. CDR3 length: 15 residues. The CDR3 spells CASSPNPTSVGEQFF. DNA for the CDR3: TGTGCCAGCAGCCCGAACCCGACTAGCGTCGGTGAGCAGTTCTTC.

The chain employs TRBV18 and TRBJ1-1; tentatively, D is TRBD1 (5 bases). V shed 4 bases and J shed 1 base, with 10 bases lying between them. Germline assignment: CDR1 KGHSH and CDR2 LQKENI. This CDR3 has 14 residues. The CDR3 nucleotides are TGTGCCAGCTCACAGGGGCTCCAGAACACTGAAGCTTTCTTT. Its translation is CASSQGLQNTEAFF.

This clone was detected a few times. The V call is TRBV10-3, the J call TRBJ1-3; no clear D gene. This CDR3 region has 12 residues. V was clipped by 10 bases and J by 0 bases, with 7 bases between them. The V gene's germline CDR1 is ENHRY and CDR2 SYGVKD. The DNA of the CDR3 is TGTGCCACTGCTAGCTCTGGAAACACCATATATTTT. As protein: CATASSGNTIYF.

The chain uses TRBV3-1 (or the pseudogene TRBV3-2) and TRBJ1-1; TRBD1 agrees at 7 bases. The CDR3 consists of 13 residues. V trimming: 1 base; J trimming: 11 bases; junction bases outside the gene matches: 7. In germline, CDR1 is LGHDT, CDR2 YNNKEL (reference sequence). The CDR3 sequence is CASSQGNRGSAFF. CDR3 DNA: TGTGCCAGCAGCCAAGGTAACAGGGGATCCGCTTTCTTT.

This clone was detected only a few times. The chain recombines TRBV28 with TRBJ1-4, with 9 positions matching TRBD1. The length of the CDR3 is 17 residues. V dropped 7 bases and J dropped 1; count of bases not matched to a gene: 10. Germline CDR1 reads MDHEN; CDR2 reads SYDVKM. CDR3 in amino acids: CASTTPGTGKTNEKLFF. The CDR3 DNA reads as TGTGCCAGCACCACCCCCGGGACAGGGAAAACTAATGAAAAACTGTTTTTT.

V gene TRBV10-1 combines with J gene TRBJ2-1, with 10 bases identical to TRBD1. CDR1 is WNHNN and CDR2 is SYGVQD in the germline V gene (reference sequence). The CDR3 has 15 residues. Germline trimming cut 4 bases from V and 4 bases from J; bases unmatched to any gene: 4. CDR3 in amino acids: CASSAGGQGYNEQFF. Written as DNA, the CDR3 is TGCGCCAGCAGTGCCGGGGGACAGGGGTACAATGAGCAGTTCTTC.

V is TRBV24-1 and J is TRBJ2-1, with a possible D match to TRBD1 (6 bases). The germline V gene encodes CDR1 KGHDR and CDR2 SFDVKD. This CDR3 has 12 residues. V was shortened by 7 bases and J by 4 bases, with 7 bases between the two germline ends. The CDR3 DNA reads TGTGCCACCAGCGGACAGTACAATGAGCAGTTCTTC. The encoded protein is CATSGQYNEQFF.

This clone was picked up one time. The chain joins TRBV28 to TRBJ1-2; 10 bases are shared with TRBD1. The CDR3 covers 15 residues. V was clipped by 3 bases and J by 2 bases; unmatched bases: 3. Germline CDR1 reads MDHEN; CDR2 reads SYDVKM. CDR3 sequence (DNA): TGTGCCAGCAGTTTGGGACAGGGGAAAAACTATGGCTACACCTTC. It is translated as CASSLGQGKNYGYTF.

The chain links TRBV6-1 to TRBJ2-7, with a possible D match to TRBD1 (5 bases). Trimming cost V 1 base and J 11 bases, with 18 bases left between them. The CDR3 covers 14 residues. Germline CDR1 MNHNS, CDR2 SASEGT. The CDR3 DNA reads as TGTGCCAGCAGTGAAGTATCGGGTGAGCAGGGAAAGTACTTC. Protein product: CASSEVSGEQGKYF.

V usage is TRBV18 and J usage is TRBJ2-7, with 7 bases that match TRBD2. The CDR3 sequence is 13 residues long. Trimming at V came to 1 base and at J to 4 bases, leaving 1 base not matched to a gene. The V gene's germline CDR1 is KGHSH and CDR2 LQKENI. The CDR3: CASSPQGGYEQYF. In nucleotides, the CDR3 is TGTGCCAGCTCACCACAGGGAGGGTACGAGCAGTACTTC.

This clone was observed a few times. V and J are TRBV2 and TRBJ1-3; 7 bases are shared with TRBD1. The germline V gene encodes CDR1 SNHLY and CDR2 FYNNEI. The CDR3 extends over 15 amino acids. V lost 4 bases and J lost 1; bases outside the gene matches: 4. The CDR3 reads CASSGGGFSGNTIYF. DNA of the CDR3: TGTGCCAGCAGTGGAGGGGGCTTTTCTGGAAACACCATATATTTT.

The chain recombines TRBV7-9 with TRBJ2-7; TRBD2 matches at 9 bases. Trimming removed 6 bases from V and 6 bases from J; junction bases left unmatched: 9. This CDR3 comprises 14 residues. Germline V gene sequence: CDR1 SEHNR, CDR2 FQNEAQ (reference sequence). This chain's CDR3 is CASRLSGRGGEQYF. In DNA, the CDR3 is TGTGCCAGCAGACTTAGCGGGAGAGGAGGCGAGCAGTACTTC. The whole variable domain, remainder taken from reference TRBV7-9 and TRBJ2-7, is DTGVSQNPRHKITKRGQNVTFRCDPISEHNRLYWYRQTLGQGPEFLTYFQNEAQLEKSRLLSDRFSAERPKGSFSTLEIQRTEQGDSAMYLCASRLSGRGGEQYFGPGTRLTVT.